Detailed here is one TCR beta chain. The target antigen is unknown. Clones were sequenced by immunoSEQ multiplex PCR, and TCRdb holds only the in-frame ones, with some missing. The repertoire holds approximately 330,000 clones, with 93% as singletons. These data originate in a study of brain T cells in children with intractable seizures. Study findings and constraints: Absence of clones before surgery may stem from lower sequencing depth. Patients' HCMV serostatus was unknown; virus specificity rests on CDR3 similarity alone.

Sample time point: blood from clinic visit 5 months post-surgery; TSC patient then seizure free. The sequenced cases were selected for having the highest brain T cell transcript signatures. Pre-surgery treatment included at least one anti-epileptic drug. The V end lost 0 bases, the J end lost 0 bases, and 6 bases lay between the germline ends. Germline CDR1 is MNHNS and CDR2 is SASEGT. CDR3 length equals 15 residues. This sequence was found in a boy younger than two with tuberous sclerosis and intractable seizures. Here the sequenced sample was peripheral blood, taken around 5 months after surgery. This rearrangement joins TRBV6-1 to TRBJ1-5, with D maybe TRBD1 (6 bases). The CDR3 reads CASSEAGHSNQPQHF. The CDR3 DNA reads TGTGCCAGCAGTGAAGCGGGACATAGCAATCAGCCCCAGCATTTT.